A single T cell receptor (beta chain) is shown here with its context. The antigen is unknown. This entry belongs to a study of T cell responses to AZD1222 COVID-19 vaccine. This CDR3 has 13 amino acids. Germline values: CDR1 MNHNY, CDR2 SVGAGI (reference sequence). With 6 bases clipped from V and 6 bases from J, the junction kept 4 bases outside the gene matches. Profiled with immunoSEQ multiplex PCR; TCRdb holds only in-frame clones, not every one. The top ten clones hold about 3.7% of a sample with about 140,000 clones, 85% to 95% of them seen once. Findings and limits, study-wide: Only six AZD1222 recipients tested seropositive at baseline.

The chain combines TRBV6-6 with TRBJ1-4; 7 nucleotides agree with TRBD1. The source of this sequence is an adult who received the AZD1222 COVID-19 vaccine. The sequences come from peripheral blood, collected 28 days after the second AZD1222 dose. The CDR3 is CASRGGQYEKLFF. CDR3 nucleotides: TGTGCCAGCAGGGGGGGACAGTATGAAAAACTGTTTTTT.